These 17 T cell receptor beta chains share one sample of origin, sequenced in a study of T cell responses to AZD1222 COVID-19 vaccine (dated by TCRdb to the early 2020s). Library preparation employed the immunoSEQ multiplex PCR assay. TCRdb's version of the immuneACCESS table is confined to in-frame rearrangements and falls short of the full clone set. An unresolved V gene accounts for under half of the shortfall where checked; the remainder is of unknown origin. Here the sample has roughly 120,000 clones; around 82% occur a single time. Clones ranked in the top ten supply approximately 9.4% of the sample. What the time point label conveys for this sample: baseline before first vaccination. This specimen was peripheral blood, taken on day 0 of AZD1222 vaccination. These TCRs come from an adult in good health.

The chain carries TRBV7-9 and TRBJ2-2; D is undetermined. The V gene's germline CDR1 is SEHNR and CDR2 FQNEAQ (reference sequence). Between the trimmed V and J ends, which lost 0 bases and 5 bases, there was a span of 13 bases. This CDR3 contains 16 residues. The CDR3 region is CASSLASRVGTGELFF. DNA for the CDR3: TGTGCCAGCAGCTTAGCGTCTCGGGTGGGGACCGGGGAGCTGTTTTTT.

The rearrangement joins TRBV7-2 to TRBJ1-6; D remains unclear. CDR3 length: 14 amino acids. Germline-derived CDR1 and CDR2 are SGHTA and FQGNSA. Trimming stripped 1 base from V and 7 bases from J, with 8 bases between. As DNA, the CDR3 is TGTGCCAGCAGCTTAGAGTACAGCAATTCACCCCTCCACTTT. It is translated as CASSLEYSNSPLHF.

The DNA for the CDR3 is TGTGCCAGCAGCCCAACCGGGACTAGCCTCTACGAGCAGTACTTC. Encoded protein: CASSPTGTSLYEQYF. This chain uses TRBV9 with TRBJ2-7; 9 bases are shared with TRBD2. CDR1 and CDR2 from the germline V gene are SGDLS and YYNGEE. The CDR3 has 15 amino acids. V lost 4 bases, J lost 3 bases, and 8 bases stayed unmatched.

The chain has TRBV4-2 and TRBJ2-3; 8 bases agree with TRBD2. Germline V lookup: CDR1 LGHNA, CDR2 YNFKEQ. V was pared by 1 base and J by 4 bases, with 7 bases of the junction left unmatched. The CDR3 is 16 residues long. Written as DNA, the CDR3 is TGTGCCAGCAGCCAAGGTTCGGGAGGGGGGGCAGATACGCAGTATTTT. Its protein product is CASSQGSGGGADTQYF.

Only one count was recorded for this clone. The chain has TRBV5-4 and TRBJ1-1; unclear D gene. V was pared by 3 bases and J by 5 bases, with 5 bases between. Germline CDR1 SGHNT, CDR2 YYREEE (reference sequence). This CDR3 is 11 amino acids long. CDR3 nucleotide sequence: TGTGCCAGCAGCTCGGATACTGAAGCTTTCTTT. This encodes CASSSDTEAFF. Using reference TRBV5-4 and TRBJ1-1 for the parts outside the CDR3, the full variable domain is ETGVTQSPTHLIKTRGQQVTLRCSSQSGHNTVSWYQQALGQGPQFIFQYYREEENGRGNFPPRFSGLQFPNYSSELNVNALELDDSALYLCASSSDTEAFFGQGTRLTVV.

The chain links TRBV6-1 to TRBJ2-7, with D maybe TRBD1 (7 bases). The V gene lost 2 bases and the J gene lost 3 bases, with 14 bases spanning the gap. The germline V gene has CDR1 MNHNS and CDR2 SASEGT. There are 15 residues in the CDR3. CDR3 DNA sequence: TGTGCCAGCAGTGAAACGTGGAGGGGGCTCTACGAGCAGTACTTC. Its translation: CASSETWRGLYEQYF.

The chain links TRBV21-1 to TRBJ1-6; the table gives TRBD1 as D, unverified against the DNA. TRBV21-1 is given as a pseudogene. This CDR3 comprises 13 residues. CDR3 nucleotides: TGTGCCAGCACCGGACAGGGGGTCTCACCCCTCCACTTT. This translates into CASTGQGVSPLHF.

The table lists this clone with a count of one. The CDR3 DNA reads as TGTGCCAGCAGCGTCCTGGGACTAGCGGGAGGCACAGATACGCAGTATTTT. This gives the protein CASSVLGLAGGTDTQYF. This chain uses TRBV9 with TRBJ2-3; 14 nucleotides match TRBD2. V lost 2 bases and J lost 1; bases outside the gene matches: 3. Germline CDR1 and CDR2: SGDLS and YYNGEE. CDR3 size: 17 residues.

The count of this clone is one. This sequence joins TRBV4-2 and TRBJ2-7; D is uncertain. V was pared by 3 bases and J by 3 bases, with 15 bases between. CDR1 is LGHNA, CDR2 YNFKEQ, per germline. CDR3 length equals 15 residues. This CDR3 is CASSHETRPGYEQYF. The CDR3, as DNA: TGTGCCAGCAGCCATGAGACCCGACCGGGCTACGAGCAGTACTTC.

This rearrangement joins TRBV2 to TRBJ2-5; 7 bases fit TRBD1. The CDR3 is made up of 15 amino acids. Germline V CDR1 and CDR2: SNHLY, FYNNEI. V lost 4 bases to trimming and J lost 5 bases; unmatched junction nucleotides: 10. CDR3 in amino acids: CASSGQTGNLETQYF. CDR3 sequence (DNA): TGTGCCAGCAGTGGACAGACAGGGAACCTGGAGACCCAGTACTTC.

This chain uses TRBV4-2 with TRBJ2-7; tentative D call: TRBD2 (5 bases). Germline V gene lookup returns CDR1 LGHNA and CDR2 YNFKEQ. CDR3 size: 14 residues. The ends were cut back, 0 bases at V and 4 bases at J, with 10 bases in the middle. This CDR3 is CASSQELLAYEQYF. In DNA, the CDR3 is TGTGCCAGCAGCCAAGAACTGCTAGCTTACGAGCAGTACTTC.

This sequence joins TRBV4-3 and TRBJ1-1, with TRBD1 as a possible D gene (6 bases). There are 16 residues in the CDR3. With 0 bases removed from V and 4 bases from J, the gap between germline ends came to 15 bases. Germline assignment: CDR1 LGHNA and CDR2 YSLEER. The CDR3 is CASSQDWAGARTEAFF. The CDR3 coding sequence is TGCGCCAGCAGCCAAGACTGGGCGGGGGCGCGCACTGAAGCTTTCTTT.

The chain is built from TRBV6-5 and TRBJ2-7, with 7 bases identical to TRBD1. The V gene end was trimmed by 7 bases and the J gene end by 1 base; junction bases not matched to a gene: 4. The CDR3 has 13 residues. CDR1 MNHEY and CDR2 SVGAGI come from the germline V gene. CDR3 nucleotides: TGTGCCAGCAACAGGGGCCATTCCTACGAGCAGTACTTC. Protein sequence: CASNRGHSYEQYF.

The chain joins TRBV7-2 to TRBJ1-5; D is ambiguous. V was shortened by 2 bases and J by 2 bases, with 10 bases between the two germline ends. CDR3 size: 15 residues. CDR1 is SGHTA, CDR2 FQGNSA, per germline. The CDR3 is CASSLQLTGNQPQHF. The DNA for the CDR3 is TGTGCCAGCAGCTTACAATTGACGGGCAATCAGCCCCAGCATTTT.

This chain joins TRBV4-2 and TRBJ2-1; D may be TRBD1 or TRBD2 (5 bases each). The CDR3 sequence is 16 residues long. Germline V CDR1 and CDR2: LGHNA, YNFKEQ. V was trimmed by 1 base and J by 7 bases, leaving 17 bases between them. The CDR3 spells CASSQVSGTRGNEQFF. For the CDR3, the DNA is TGTGCCAGCAGCCAAGTATCCGGGACCCGGGGTAATGAGCAGTTCTTC.

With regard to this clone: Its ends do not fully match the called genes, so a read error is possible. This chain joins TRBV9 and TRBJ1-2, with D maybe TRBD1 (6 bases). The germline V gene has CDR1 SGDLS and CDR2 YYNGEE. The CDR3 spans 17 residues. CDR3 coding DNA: TGTGCCCGCAGCGAGGGGGGGGCCCGAGACCATAACTATGGCTACACCTTC. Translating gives CARSEGGARDHNYGYTF.

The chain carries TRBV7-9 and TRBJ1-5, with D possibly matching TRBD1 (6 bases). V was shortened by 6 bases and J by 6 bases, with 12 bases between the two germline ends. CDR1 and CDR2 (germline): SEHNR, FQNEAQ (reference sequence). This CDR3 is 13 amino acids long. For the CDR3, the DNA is TGTGCCAGCAGAGCAGGGGAAAGTCAGCCCCAGCATTTT. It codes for CASRAGESQPQHF. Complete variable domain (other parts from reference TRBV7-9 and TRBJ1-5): DTGVSQNPRHKITKRGQNVTFRCDPISEHNRLYWYRQTLGQGPEFLTYFQNEAQLEKSRLLSDRFSAERPKGSFSTLEIQRTEQGDSAMYLCASRAGESQPQHFGDGTRLSIL.